This T cell receptor beta chain appears in the sequencing data of a study of cytomegalovirus exposure and HLA in healthy donors. Study-level findings and limits: Upon later analysis, TCR association rates were observed to vary by HLA locus, being highest for DRB1 and lowest for HLA-C. Sequencing depth across donors, presence/absence analyses assumed, was roughly uniform. There were a few CMV-associated chains whose specificity for CMV antigens was confirmed in vitro.

Each donor was healthy, and each was a bone marrow donor. 13 Jbeta primers and 60 Vbeta primers were used for the PCR. The method was immunoSEQ multiplex PCR; TCRdb's version includes in-frame clones alone and lacks a portion of them. The sample carries roughly 70,000 clones, 82% recorded once. The CDR3 covers 14 residues. Germline V CDR1 and CDR2: SQVTM, ANQGSEA. V trimming: 0 bases; J trimming: 4 bases; junction bases outside the gene matches: 5. Notes on this clone: The antigen is undetermined.

Sequencing was done on a sample of PBMCs. The chain is built from TRBV29-1 and TRBJ1-2; TRBD1 agrees at 7 bases. This clonotype was obtained from a man younger than 35 in good health and CMV-seronegative. This CDR3 reads CSVEDYRGGYGYTF. CDR3 in DNA: TGCAGCGTTGAAGATTACAGGGGCGGCTATGGCTACACCTTC.